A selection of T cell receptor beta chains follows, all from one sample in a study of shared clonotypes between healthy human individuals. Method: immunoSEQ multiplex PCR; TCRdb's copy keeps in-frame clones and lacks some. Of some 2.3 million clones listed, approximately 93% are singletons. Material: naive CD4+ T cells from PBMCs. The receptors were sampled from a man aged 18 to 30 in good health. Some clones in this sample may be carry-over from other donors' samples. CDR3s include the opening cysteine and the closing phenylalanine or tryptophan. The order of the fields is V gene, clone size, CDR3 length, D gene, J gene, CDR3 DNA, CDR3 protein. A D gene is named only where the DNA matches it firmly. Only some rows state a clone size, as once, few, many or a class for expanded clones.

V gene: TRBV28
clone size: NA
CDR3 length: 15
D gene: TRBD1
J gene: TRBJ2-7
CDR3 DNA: TGTGCCAGCAGAACCGGGACAGGGGGGTCCTACGAGCAGTACTTC
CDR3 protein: CASRTGTGGSYEQYF

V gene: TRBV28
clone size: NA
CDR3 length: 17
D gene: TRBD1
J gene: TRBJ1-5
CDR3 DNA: TGTGCCAGCAGTCAGGACAGGGGGTTCGGGTCGAATCAGCCCCAGCATTTT
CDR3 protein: CASSQDRGFGSNQPQHF

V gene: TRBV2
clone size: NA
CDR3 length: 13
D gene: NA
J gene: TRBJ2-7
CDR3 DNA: TGTGCCAGCAGTCCGGACGCTACCTACGAGCAGTACTTC
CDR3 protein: CASSPDATYEQYF

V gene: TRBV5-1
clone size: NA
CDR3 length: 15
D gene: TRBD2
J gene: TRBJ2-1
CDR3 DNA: TGCGCCAGCAGCGGCCCGGGACTAGGTTTGGGTGAGCAGTTCTTC
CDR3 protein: CASSGPGLGLGEQFF

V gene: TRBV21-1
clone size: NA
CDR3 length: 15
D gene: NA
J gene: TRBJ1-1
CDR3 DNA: TGTGCCAGCAGCCCCTGGTGGAGGATGAACACTGAAGCTTTCTTT
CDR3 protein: CASSPWWRMNTEAFF

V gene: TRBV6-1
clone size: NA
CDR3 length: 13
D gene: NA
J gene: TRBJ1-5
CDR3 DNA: TGTGCCAGTCAAATCGGGGCGGGTCAGCCCCAGCATTTT
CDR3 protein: CASQIGAGQPQHF

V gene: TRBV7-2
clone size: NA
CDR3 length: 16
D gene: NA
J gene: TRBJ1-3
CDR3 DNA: TGTGCCAGCAGCTTAGCGTTGAGGGGACCGGGAAACACCATATATTTT
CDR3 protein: CASSLALRGPGNTIYF

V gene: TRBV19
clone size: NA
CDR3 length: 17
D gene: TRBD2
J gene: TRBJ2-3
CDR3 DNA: TGTGCCAGTAGTCCTACCCGACTAGCGGGATTTTCAGATACGCAGTATTTT
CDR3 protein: CASSPTRLAGFSDTQYF

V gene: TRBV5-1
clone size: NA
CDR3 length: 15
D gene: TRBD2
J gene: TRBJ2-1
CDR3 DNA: TGCGCCAGCAGCTCGGGACTAGCGGGAACTAATGAGCAGTTCTTC
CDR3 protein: CASSSGLAGTNEQFF

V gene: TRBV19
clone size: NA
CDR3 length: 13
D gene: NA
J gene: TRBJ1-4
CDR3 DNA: TGTGCCAGTAGTTTGCGTGGTAGTGAAAAACTGTTTTTT
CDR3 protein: CASSLRGSEKLFF

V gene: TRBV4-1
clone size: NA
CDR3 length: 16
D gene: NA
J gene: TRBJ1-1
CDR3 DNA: TGCGCCAGCAGCTCCCCTAGGGGCGCGAAAGACACTGAAGCTTTCTTT
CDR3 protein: CASSSPRGAKDTEAFF

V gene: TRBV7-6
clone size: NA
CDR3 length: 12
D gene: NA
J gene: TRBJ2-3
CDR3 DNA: TGTGCCAGCAGCCACTACCGCGATACGCAGTATTTT
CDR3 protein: CASSHYRDTQYF

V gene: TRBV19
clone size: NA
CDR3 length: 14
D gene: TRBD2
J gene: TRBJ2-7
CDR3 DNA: TGTGCCAGTAGTATAGGCGGGAGCTCCTACGAGCAGTACTTC
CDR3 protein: CASSIGGSSYEQYF

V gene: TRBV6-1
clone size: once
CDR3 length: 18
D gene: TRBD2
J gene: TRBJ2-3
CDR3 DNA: TGTGCCAGCAGTGAAAAGACTAGCGGGAGTGTTGGGACAGATACGCAGTATTTT
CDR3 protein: CASSEKTSGSVGTDTQYF

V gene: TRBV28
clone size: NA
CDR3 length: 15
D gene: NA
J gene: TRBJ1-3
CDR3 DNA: TGTGCCAGCAGTTTAGGAACAGCCTCTGGAAACACCATATATTTT
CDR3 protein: CASSLGTASGNTIYF

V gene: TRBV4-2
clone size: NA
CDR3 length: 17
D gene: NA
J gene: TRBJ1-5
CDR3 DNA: TGTGCCAGCAGCCAAGACGTGGACAGTCATAGCAATCAGCCCCAGCATTTT
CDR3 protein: CASSQDVDSHSNQPQHF

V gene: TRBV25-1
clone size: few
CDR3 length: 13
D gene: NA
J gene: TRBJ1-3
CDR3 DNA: TGTGCCAGCAGTGAAAGCTCTGGAAACACCATATATTTT
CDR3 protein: CASSESSGNTIYF

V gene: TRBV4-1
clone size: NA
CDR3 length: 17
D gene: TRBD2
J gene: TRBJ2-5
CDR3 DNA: TGCGCCAGCAGCCATAGTATAGCGGGCAAAAGGGAAGAGACCCAGTACTTC
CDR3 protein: CASSHSIAGKREETQYF

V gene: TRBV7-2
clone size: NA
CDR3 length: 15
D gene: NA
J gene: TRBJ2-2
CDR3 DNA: TGTGCCAGCAGCTTAGGGGGGGCGCTCCCCGGGGAGCTGTTTTTT
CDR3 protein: CASSLGGALPGELFF

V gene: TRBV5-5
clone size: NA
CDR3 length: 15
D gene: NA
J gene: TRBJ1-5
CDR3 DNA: TGTGCCAGCAGCTTGGGACCGTATACGAATCAGCCCCAGCATTTT
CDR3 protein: CASSLGPYTNQPQHF

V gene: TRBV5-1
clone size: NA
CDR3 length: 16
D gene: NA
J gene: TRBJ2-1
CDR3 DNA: TGCGCCAGCAGCTTGGTAGCGGGGACAGGGTACAATGAGCAGTTCTTC
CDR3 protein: CASSLVAGTGYNEQFF

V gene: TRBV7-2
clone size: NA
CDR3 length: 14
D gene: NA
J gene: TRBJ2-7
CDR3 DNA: TGTGCCAGCAGCTTCGGGACGGTTACCTACGAGCAGTACTTC
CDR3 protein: CASSFGTVTYEQYF

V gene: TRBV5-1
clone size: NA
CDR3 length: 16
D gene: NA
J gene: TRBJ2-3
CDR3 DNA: TGCGCCAGCTTCACCGGAGGTCTAAGTAGCACAGATACGCAGTATTTT
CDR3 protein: CASFTGGLSSTDTQYF

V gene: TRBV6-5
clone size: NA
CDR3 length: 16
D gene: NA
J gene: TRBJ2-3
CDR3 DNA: TGTGCCAGCAGTTATAGGCCAGCACTGAGCACAGATACGCAGTATTTT
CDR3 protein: CASSYRPALSTDTQYF

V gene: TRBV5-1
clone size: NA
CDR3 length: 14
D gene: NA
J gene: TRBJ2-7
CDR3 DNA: TGCGCCAGCAGCTTCGGGGACAAATCCTACGAGCAGTACTTC
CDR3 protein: CASSFGDKSYEQYF

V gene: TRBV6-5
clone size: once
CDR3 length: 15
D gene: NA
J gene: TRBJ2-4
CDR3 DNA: TGTGCCAGCAGTACCCTCGGAGGAGCCAAAAACATTCAGTACTTC
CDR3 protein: CASSTLGGAKNIQYF

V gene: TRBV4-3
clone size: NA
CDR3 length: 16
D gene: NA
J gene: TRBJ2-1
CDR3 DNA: TGCGCCAGCAGCCAATGGAGGGCTAGCTCCTACAATGAGCAGTTCTTC
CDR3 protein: CASSQWRASSYNEQFF

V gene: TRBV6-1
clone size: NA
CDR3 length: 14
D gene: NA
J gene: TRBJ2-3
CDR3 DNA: TGTGCCAGCAGTGCTGTGCGGTCCACAGATACGCAGTATTTT
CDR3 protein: CASSAVRSTDTQYF

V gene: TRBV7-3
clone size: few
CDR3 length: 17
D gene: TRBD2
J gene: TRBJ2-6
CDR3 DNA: TGTGCCAGCAGCTTAACGGGACTAGCGGCCGGGGCCAACGTCCTGACTTTC
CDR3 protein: CASSLTGLAAGANVLTF

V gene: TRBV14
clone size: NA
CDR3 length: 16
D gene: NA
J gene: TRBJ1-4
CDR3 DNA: TGTGCCAGCAGCCAAATCCGGTGGTTCAGGAATGAAAAACTGTTTTTT
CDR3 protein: CASSQIRWFRNEKLFF

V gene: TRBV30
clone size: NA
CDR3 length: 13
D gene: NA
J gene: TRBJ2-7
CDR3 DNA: TGTGCCTGGAGTGTGCGAACTATGGGCGAGCAGTACTTC
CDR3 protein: CAWSVRTMGEQYF

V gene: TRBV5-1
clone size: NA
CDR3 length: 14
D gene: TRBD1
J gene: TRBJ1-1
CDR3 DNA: TGCGCCAGCAGCAGCAGGGGGGAAGTGTCTGAAGCTTTCTTT
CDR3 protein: CASSSRGEVSEAFF

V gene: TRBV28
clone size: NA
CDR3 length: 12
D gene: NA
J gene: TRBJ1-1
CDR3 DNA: TGTGCCAGCAGTTTCCCTCGGGGAGCAGCTTTCTTT
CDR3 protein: CASSFPRGAAFF

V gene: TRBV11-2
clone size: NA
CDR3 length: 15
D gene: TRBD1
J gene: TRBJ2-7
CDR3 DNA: TGTGCCAGCAGCTTAACAGGGGCCCGCTCCTACGAGCAGTACTTC
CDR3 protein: CASSLTGARSYEQYF

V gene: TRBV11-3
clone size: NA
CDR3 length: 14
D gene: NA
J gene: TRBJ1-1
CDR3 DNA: TGTGCCAGCAGCCCCGGGGGGATCGGCACTGAAGCTTTCTTT
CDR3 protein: CASSPGGIGTEAFF

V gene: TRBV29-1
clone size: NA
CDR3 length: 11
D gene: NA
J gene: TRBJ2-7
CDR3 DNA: TGCAGCGTTTACCAATCCTACGAGCAGTACTTC
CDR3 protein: CSVYQSYEQYF

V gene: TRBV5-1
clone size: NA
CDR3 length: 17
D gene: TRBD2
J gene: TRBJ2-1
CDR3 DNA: TGCGCCAGCAGCTCGGGTCGCGCGGGGGAGACCTACAATGAGCAGTTCTTC
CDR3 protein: CASSSGRAGETYNEQFF

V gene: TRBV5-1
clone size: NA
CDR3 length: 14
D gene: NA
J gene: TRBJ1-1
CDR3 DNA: TGCGCCAGCAGCTTGGGTTCTGCGAACACTGAAGCTTTCTTT
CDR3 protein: CASSLGSANTEAFF

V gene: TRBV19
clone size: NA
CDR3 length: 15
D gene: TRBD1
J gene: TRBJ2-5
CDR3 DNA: TGTGCCAGTACAAACAGGGGCGCCTTCGCGGAGACCCAGTACTTC
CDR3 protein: CASTNRGAFAETQYF

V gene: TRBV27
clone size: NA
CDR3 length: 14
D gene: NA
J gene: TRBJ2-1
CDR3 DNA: TGTGCCAGCAGTTTGAGGCTTCATCCCAATGAGCAGTTCTTC
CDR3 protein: CASSLRLHPNEQFF

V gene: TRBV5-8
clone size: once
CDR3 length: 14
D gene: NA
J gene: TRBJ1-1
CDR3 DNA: TGTGCCAGCAGCTTGGAGACAGCGAACACTGAAGCTTTCTTT
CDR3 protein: CASSLETANTEAFF

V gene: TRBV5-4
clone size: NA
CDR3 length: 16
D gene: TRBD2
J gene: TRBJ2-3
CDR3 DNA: TGTGCCAGCAGCTTGGCCCGGCAGCGGGGGGAAGATACGCAGTATTTT
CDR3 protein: CASSLARQRGEDTQYF

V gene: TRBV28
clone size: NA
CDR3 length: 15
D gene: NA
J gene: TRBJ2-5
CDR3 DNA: TGTGCCAGCAGCCCTCAGGGCAGGGGTCGAGAGACCCAGTACTTC
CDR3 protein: CASSPQGRGRETQYF